This is a list of T cell receptor beta chains from one sample in a study of T cell responses to AZD1222 COVID-19 vaccine. This table comes from immunoSEQ multiplex PCR, and its TCRdb copy is limited to in-frame clones, with some not included. The sample shows roughly 100,000 clones, roughly nine tenths of them seen only once. Sequenced material: peripheral blood, taken on day 0 of AZD1222 vaccination. The source is an adult in good health. The CDR3 runs from the conserved cysteine through the conserved F or W. The size field is filled for only some rows; it gives once, few, many or a size class.

V gene,clone size,CDR3 protein
TRBV28,.,CASSPTGLLPLETQYF
TRBV18,.,CASSPNPQLLYGYTF
TRBV12-3/TRBV12-4,.,CASSDSGTLQFF
TRBV11-3,.,CASSPGTSPNTGELFF
TRBV7-2,.,CASSLVGTGGYNEQFF
TRBV5-1,.,CASRSGDNQPQHF
TRBV11-2,.,CASSVPGRKSYNEQFF
TRBV6-5,.,CASSYDIGGIRNEQFF
TRBV28,.,CASSFWGARGYTF
TRBV18,.,CASSPLQGAGETQYF
TRBV5-8,.,CASSMGLRENQPQHF
TRBV6-5,.,CASSYGTGVGQPQHF
TRBV7-9,.,CASSPAGGNTEAFF
TRBV6-5,.,CASRAELSNQPQHF
TRBV19,.,CASSIGRARDEQFF
TRBV2,.,CASSENLTQYF
TRBV12-3/TRBV12-4,.,CAILTANTGELFF
TRBV9,.,CASSPRGALNQPQHF
TRBV12-3/TRBV12-4,.,CASSLGYEQYF
TRBV25-1,.,CASGRGRNTEAFF
TRBV5-1,.,CASSLEGSTDTQYF
TRBV6-2/TRBV6-3,.,CASSYGGSRYEQYF
TRBV5-8,.,CASSLDLTKQYF
TRBV24-1,.,CATSDFVAGDYNEQFF
TRBV24-1,.,CATSTRGAEETQYF
TRBV19,once,CASRPRPDNSLGTEAFF
TRBV3-1/TRBV3-2,.,CASSQAGAEGNQPQHF
TRBV19,.,CASSIRAGDQETQYF
TRBV9,.,CASSVEAGTVYEQYF
TRBV5-6,.,CASRSGGAKNIQYF
TRBV19,.,CASSSPGSLIEQYF
TRBV3-1/TRBV3-2,.,CASSQDWSETQYQETQYF
TRBV10-2,.,CASSETAMNTEAFF
TRBV9,.,CASSVEIAGGPRNEQFF
TRBV7-9,.,CASSADRDTEAFF
TRBV19,.,CASSITVGSNQPQHF
TRBV5-4,.,CASSFMWNQYGYTF
TRBV19,.,CASSRGGQGNQPQHF
TRBV9,.,CASSVGRGAISTDTQYF
TRBV5-4,.,CASSAQGMNTEAFF
TRBV19,.,CASRKTSGRAYEQFF
TRBV6-5,.,CASSYGGIDSGNTIYF
TRBV5-4,.,CASSFLGGDEQYF
TRBV6-5,few,CASSYGRGGTEAFF
TRBV28,.,CASRRQGGTEAFF
TRBV7-9,.,CASSLAGQGTNEKLFF
TRBV5-1,.,CASQRNSKETQYF
TRBV5-1,.,CASSLPATSGGRTDTQYF